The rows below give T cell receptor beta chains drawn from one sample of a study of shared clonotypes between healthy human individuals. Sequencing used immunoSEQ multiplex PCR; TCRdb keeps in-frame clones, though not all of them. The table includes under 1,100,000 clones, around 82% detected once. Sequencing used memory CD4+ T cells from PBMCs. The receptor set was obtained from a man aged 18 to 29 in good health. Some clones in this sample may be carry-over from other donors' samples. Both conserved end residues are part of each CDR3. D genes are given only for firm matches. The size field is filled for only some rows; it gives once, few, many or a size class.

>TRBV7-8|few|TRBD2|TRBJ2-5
TGTGCCAGCAGCTTTTTGGCCGGGACTATATTAATAGAGACCCAGTACTTC
CASSFLAGTILIETQYF
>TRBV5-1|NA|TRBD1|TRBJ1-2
TGCGCCAGCAGCTTAGAGACAGGGAGCGGCTACACCTTC
CASSLETGSGYTF
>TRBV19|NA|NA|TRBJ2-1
TGTGCCAGTAGTAGGATCGGGAATACCTACAATGAGCAGTTCTTC
CASSRIGNTYNEQFF
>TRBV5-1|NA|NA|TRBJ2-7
TGCGCCAGCACCTGGAGTTGGTACTTC
CASTWSWYF
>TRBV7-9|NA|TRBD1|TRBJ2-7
TGTGCCAGCAGCTTAGAGGTGGGACAGTCACTTTTCTCCTACGAGCAGTACTTC
CASSLEVGQSLFSYEQYF
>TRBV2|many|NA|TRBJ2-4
TGTGCCAGCAGTGACAGGGGGGGAAATCAGTACTTC
CASSDRGGNQYF
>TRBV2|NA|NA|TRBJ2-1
TGTGCCTCCGAGGGGAATGAGCAGTTCTTC
CASEGNEQFF
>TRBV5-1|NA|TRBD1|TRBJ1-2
TGCGCCAGCAGCTTGTTGACAGGGTCAGATGGCTACACCTTC
CASSLLTGSDGYTF
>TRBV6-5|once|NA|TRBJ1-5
TGTGCCAGCAGAAGACAGTTCAATCAGCCCCAGCATTTT
CASRRQFNQPQHF
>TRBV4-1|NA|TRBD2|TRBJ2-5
TGCGCCAGCAGCCAAGACGGACTAGCGGGAGGTCTCAGGCGAGAGACCCAGTACTTC
CASSQDGLAGGLRRETQYF
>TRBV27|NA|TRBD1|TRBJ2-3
TGTGCCAGCAGGCGGACAGGGGGCTGGGATACGCAGTATTTT
CASRRTGGWDTQYF
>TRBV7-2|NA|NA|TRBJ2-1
TGTGCCAGCAGCCGTCAAGCGGTCTACAATGAGCAGTTCTTC
CASSRQAVYNEQFF
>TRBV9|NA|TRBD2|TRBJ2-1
TGTGCCAGCGGTACGGGACTAGCGGATTACAATGAGCAGTTCTTC
CASGTGLADYNEQFF
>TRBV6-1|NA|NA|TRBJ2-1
TGTGCCAGCACTGGAAGGAATGAGCAGTTCTTC
CASTGRNEQFF
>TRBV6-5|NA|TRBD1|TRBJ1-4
TGTGCCAGCCAACAGGGGGCTATCGGAAAACTGTTTTTT
CASQQGAIGKLFF
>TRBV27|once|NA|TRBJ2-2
TGTGCCAGCAGTCCGCGGTGGGCCACCGGGGAGCTGTTTTTT
CASSPRWATGELFF
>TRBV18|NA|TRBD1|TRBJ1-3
TGTGCCAGCTCCCTGGGACAGGGGCTTGGAAACACCATATATTTT
CASSLGQGLGNTIYF
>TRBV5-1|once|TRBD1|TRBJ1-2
TGCGCCAGCAGCACGGACAGGCACTATGGCTACACCTTC
CASSTDRHYGYTF
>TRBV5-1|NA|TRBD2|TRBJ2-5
TGCGCCTCGGCGGCTAGCGGAACCAAAGAGACCCAGTACTTC
CASAASGTKETQYF
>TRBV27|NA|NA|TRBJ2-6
TGTGCCAGCAGTTCCCCTGTTCGCTCTGGGGCCAACGTCCTGACTTTC
CASSSPVRSGANVLTF
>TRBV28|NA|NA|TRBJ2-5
TGTGCCAGCAGTTTAGCTACGGAGACCCAGTACTTC
CASSLATETQYF
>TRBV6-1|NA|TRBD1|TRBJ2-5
TGTGCCAGCAGTGAAGGGTACAGGGGGGAGACCCAGTACTTC
CASSEGYRGETQYF
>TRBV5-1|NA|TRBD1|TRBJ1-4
TGCGCCAGCAGCCGGGACAGGGGGGTTGAAAAACTGTTTTTT
CASSRDRGVEKLFF
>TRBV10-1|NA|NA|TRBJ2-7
TGCGCCAGCAAGGCCTACGAGCAGTACTTC
CASKAYEQYF
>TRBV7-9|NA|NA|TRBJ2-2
TGTGCCAGCAGCCCCGACAGTAACACCGGGGAGCTGTTTTTT
CASSPDSNTGELFF
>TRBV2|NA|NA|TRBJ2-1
NA
CASSSSGEEQFF
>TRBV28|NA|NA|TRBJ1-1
TGTGCCAGCAGTCCCCCCAACAGGGAAGCTTTCTTT
CASSPPNREAFF
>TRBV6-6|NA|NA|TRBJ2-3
TGTGCCAGCAGCTCCGGGACAGTGACTAGCAATCAGCCCCAGTATTTT
CASSSGTVTSNQPQYF
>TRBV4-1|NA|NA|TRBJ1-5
TGCGCCAGCAGCCAAGATTCAAGTCAAGCCCAGCATTTT
CASSQDSSQAQHF
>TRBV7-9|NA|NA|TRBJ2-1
TGTGCCAGCAGCCCAAGCGGAACTTACAATGAGCAGTTCTTC
CASSPSGTYNEQFF
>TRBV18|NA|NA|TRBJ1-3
TGTGCCAGCTCGCCGCGGCCTGTCGAGTACTCTGGAAACACCATATATTTT
CASSPRPVEYSGNTIYF
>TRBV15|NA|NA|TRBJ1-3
TGTGCCACCAGCAGAGATCGGGGGGGTGGAAACACCATATATTTT
CATSRDRGGGNTIYF
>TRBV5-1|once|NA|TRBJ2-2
TGCGCCAGCAGCTTACTTCCCCCAGGGGCGAACACCGGGGAGCTGTTTTTT
CASSLLPPGANTGELFF
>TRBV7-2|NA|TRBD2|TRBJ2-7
TGTGCCAGCAGCTTTCGGGCGGGAGGGCCGGTGGAGCAGTACTTC
CASSFRAGGPVEQYF
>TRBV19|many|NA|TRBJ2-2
TGTGCCAGTATTCAGGGTACCGGAGAGCTGTTTTTT
CASIQGTGELFF